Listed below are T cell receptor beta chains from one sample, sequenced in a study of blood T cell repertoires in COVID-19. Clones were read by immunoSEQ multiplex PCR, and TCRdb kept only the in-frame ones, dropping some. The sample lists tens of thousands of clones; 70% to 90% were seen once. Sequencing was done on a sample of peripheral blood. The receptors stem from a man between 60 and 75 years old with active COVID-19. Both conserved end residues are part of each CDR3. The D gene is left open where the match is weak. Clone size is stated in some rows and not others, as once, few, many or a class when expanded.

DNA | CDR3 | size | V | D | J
TGTGCCAGCAGGTGGGACAGGGCGAACACTGAAGCTTTCTTT | CASRWDRANTEAFF | NA | TRBV6-5 | TRBD1 | TRBJ1-1
TGTGCCAGCAGTGACGCTCCGGGACAGGGTCCGTTCACAGATACGCAGTATTTT | CASSDAPGQGPFTDTQYF | NA | TRBV6-2/TRBV6-3 | TRBD1 | TRBJ2-3
TGTGCCAGCAACTCAAGGAGCGGGGGGACCTACAATGAGCAGTTCTTC | CASNSRSGGTYNEQFF | NA | TRBV5-4 | TRBD2 | TRBJ2-1
TGTGCCAGCAGCGCGTCTAGCGGAGACTACAATGAGCAGTTCTTC | CASSASSGDYNEQFF | NA | TRBV9 | TRBD2 | TRBJ2-1
TGTGCCAGCAGCTTGGAGGACAGGGGGCGCGCAGATACGCAGTATTTT | CASSLEDRGRADTQYF | NA | TRBV5-5 | TRBD1 | TRBJ2-3
TGTGCCAGCAGTGGCGACAGCCAAGGGACCCAGTACTTC | CASSGDSQGTQYF | NA | TRBV2 | NA | TRBJ2-5
TGTGCCAGCAGCCTAACTCCCCCTAGCGTGGGGGGGGAGACCCAGTACTTC | CASSLTPPSVGGETQYF | NA | TRBV7-6 | TRBD2 | TRBJ2-5
TGTGCCAGCAGCCAAACTAGCGAAGATACGCAGTATTTT | CASSQTSEDTQYF | NA | TRBV3-1/TRBV3-2 | TRBD2 | TRBJ2-3
TGTGCCAGCAGCTTGGGGGTTATTGGGACTAGCGGGACTGCCGGGGAGCTGTTTTTT | CASSLGVIGTSGTAGELFF | NA | TRBV5-4 | TRBD2 | TRBJ2-2
TGTGCCAGCAGTTTAACGACAGGTGGTGGTGGCTACACCTTC | CASSLTTGGGGYTF | medium-sized | TRBV28 | NA | TRBJ1-2
TGTGCCAGCAGCTTACCCGACAGGCCAATTTACGAGCAGTACTTC | CASSLPDRPIYEQYF | NA | TRBV7-2 | NA | TRBJ2-7
TGTGCCAGCACCGGACTAGCGGGAGAGGGTGAGCAGTTCTTC | CASTGLAGEGEQFF | NA | TRBV2 | TRBD2 | TRBJ2-1
TGTGCCAGCAGCCAAGATGCGGTGGGAGCGGGAGGGGGGGAGCAGTACTTC | CASSQDAVGAGGGEQYF | NA | TRBV4-2 | TRBD2 | TRBJ2-7
TGTGCCAGCAGGGTCAGGGTGAACACTGAAGCTTTCTTT | CASRVRVNTEAFF | NA | TRBV12-3/TRBV12-4 | NA | TRBJ1-1
TGTGCCTGGAGTGCCCCGAGGACAGGGGGTAATTCACCCCTCCACTTT | CAWSAPRTGGNSPLHF | NA | TRBV30 | TRBD1 | TRBJ1-6
TGCAGCGTTGAAAGCGGAAATGAGCAGTTCTTC | CSVESGNEQFF | NA | TRBV29-1 | NA | TRBJ2-1
TGTGCCAGCAGCTTAGAATCAGCCAGGCGGGGGTACTTC | CASSLESARRGYF | NA | TRBV7-6 | NA | TRBJ2-4
TGCGCCAGCAGCCAAGATCTTAGCGGCTCCTACAATGAGCAGTTCTTC | CASSQDLSGSYNEQFF | once | TRBV4-3 | NA | TRBJ2-1
TGTGCCAGCAGCCTTTACAGGGGCACTGAAGCTTTCTTT | CASSLYRGTEAFF | NA | TRBV12-3/TRBV12-4 | TRBD1 | TRBJ1-1
TGTGCCAGCTCACCCACTAGCCAGGAGGTTAACTATGGCTACACCTTC | CASSPTSQEVNYGYTF | NA | TRBV18 | NA | TRBJ1-2
TGTGCCAGTAATCCTAGCGGGACAGAGACCCAGTACTTC | CASNPSGTETQYF | NA | TRBV19 | TRBD2 | TRBJ2-5
TGTGCCACCAACGGGGACAGGGGGCTAAACTATGGCTACACCTTC | CATNGDRGLNYGYTF | NA | TRBV15 | TRBD1 | TRBJ1-2
TGTGCCATCAGTTTCACAGGGGGTGATTCACCCCTCCACTTT | CAISFTGGDSPLHF | NA | TRBV10-3 | TRBD1 | TRBJ1-6
TGCGCCAGCAGTGAGACCCAGGCGAGCTCCTACGAGCAGTACTTC | CASSETQASSYEQYF | NA | TRBV10-2 | NA | TRBJ2-7
TGTGCCAGCAGTCTCTACGAGCAGTACTTC | CASSLYEQYF | NA | TRBV6-5 | NA | TRBJ2-7
TGTGCCAGCAGCCCCCAGGGCTCTGGGGCCAACGTCCTGACTTTC | CASSPQGSGANVLTF | NA | TRBV7-9 | NA | TRBJ2-6
TGTGCCAGCAGTTTTCGTACAGCGGGAGGGGAGACCCAGTACTTC | CASSFRTAGGETQYF | NA | TRBV28 | TRBD2 | TRBJ2-5
TGCAGTGCTAGTGAGGGCTGGAACTACAATGAGCAGTTCTTC | CSASEGWNYNEQFF | NA | TRBV20-1 | NA | TRBJ2-1
TGCGCCAGCAGCCCGGGACAGGGGGGGACAGATACGCAGTATTTT | CASSPGQGGTDTQYF | NA | TRBV4-1 | TRBD1 | TRBJ2-3